This TCR beta chain is from a study of OX40 agonist ivuxolimab in advanced cancers. Whole-study findings and limits: Also present in some nonresponders was a low level of normalized T-cell clonal expansion.

On this clone: What it binds is unknown.

From germline, CDR1 is MDHEN and CDR2 SYDVKM. The CDR3 consists of 13 residues. Trimming pared 5 bases from V and 6 bases from J, leaving 11 bases between. The repertoire was sequenced with immunoSEQ multiplex PCR; TCRdb's copy has only in-frame clones and lacks some. The top ten hold over 8.5% of the sample, which has 70,000 to 95,000 clones, about 94% seen once. The source is an adult with an advanced solid tumor such as melanoma, head and neck, liver or kidney cancer. V usage is TRBV28 and J usage is TRBJ2-4; possible D gene TRBD1, 6 bases. The sample consisted of CD4+ or CD8+ T cells sorted from blood, taken in a trial of the OX40 agonist ivuxolimab. For the CDR3, the DNA is TGTGCCAGCAGTAGCTGGACAGTAAACATTCAGTACTTC. It encodes CASSSWTVNIQYF.